The clone carrying this TCR beta chain was seen more than once but under ten times. The CDR3 is 13 residues long. The trim removed 6 bases at V and 3 bases at J, leaving 4 bases unmatched. Germline V gene sequence: CDR1 SNHLY, CDR2 FYNNEI. The data were obtained in a study of ipilimumab plus nivolumab after autologous stem cell transplantation. On the study more broadly: Myeloma cases were transplant-naive high-risk or relapsed within 3 years post first autologous transplant.

Patients got ipilimumab 1 mg/kg beginning 14 to 28 days post-transplant. Some clones are missing from TCRdb's copy, which holds only in-frame ones; the method was immunoSEQ multiplex PCR. The sample shows 9,500 to 10,000 clones, 55% to 75% of them seen only once. This sequence originates from a female donor with multiple myeloma. The sequences come from PBMCs, collected in a trial of ipilimumab plus nivolumab as post-transplant consolidation. This rearrangement joins TRBV2 to TRBJ2-7; 8 bases agree with TRBD1. CDR3 amino acids: CASRSGGIYEQYF. Here the CDR3 DNA reads TGTGCCAGCAGATCAGGGGGCATCTACGAGCAGTACTTC.